Presented here are 19 T cell receptor beta chains from one specimen sequenced in a study of beta chain features in type 1 diabetes. The study, taken as a whole, reports: TCRB CDR3s from Type 1 diabetes patients were moderately but significantly shorter in all four CD4+ subsets.

These receptors have no known antigen. TCRB transcripts that were expressed got sequenced, as all of the isolated RNA had been reverse transcribed. TCRdb's copy holds only in-frame clones and misses some; the assay was immunoSEQ multiplex PCR. The sample records 150,000 to 200,000 clones, roughly 63% being singletons. The material sequenced was naive CD4+ T cells from blood. These receptors all come from a man between 25 and 39 years old with type 1 diabetes.

The table lists this clone with a count of one. The rearrangement joins TRBV27 to TRBJ2-7, with D possibly being TRBD2 (6 bases). Germline CDR1 is MNHEY and CDR2 is SMNVEV (reference sequence). This CDR3 has 14 amino acids. Trimming left V 5 bases short and J 4 bases short, with 15 bases between. CDR3 region: CASSLPGLRYEQYF. The CDR3 nucleotides read TGTGCCAGCAGTCTACCGGGACTCCGATACGAGCAGTACTTC.

The chain carries TRBV23-1 and TRBJ2-4; D not resolved. TRBV23-1 is assigned to the ORF class and has an uncertain function. Trimming left V 6 bases short and J 4 bases short, with 7 bases between. The CDR3 sequence is 12 residues long. CDR3 coding DNA: TGCGCCAGCAGGGGGTCTAAAAACATTCAGTACTTC. As protein: CASRGSKNIQYF.

This chain connects TRBV28 to TRBJ2-3; D gene unclear. The germline gives CDR1 MDHEN, CDR2 SYDVKM. This CDR3 has 17 residues. Trimming took 5 bases from V and 3 from J, leaving 21 bases between them. In DNA form, the CDR3 reads TGTGCCAGCAGTCCCTCCCCGTGGGTCCGAGGAACAGATACGCAGTATTTT. This codes for CASSPSPWVRGTDTQYF.

DNA for the CDR3: TGCGCCAGCAGCCTGTGGGACACAGATACGCAGTATTTT. Protein sequence: CASSLWDTDTQYF. The V call is TRBV5-1, the J call TRBJ2-3; D not certain. Germline CDR1 and CDR2: SGHRS and YFSETQ. Trimming left V 4 bases short and J 2 bases short, with 8 bases between. The CDR3 has 13 residues.

This rearrangement joins TRBV5-1 to TRBJ2-1, with D unclear. V lost 0 bases and J 8 bases, leaving 12 bases between the germline ends. The CDR3 extends over 14 amino acids. Germline values: CDR1 SGHRS, CDR2 YFSETQ. CDR3 amino acids: CASSLVVSMDEQFF. The CDR3 DNA reads as TGCGCCAGCAGCTTGGTGGTATCTATGGATGAGCAGTTCTTC.

This clone was counted once. The rearrangement uses TRBV4-3 and TRBJ2-1; 9 positions agree with TRBD2. The CDR3 is 18 residues long. CDR1 and CDR2 from the germline V gene are LGHNA and YSLEER. V was clipped by 2 bases and J by 0 bases; unmatched bases: 8. The CDR3 DNA reads as TGCGCCAGCAGCCAACCCGAGGCAGCGGGGGGCTCCTACAATGAGCAGTTCTTC. Its protein is CASSQPEAAGGSYNEQFF.

In this sample, this clone turned up a few times. The genes are TRBV30 and TRBJ2-1, with a weak D call TRBD2 (5 bases). V gave up 4 bases and J gave up 6 bases, with 16 bases separating them. Per germline, CDR1 GTSNPN and CDR2 SVGIG (reference sequence). CDR3 length: 14 residues. CDR3 protein: CAWNIDRGGNEQFF. In DNA form, the CDR3 reads TGTGCCTGGAATATCGATCGGGGTGGCAATGAGCAGTTCTTC.

V is TRBV7-2 and J is TRBJ2-5; D gene ambiguous. This CDR3 region has 15 residues. CDR1 is SGHTA and CDR2 is FQGNSA in the germline V gene. Trimming pared 5 bases from V and 4 bases from J, leaving 17 bases between. DNA for the CDR3: TGTGCCAGCAGCGCAAGACGGTACGGCGGAGAGACCCAGTACTTC. It specifies CASSARRYGGETQYF.

The chain links TRBV13 to TRBJ2-3; 8 positions match TRBD2. V was pared by 5 bases and J by 2 bases, with 6 bases of the junction left unmatched. Germline CDR1 reads PRHDT; CDR2 reads FYEKMQ (reference sequence). The CDR3 has 15 amino acids. The CDR3 nucleotides are TGTGCCAGCAGCCCCCCGACTAGCGCCACAGATACGCAGTATTTT. It codes for CASSPPTSATDTQYF.

The gene calls are TRBV19 and TRBJ1-1; the D is unclear. Trimming shortened V by 0 bases and J by 8 bases, and 7 bases separated the two germline ends. This CDR3 has 12 residues. Germline CDR1 is LNHDA and CDR2 is SQIVND (reference sequence). The chain's CDR3 is CASSIDRGEAFF. In nucleotides, the CDR3 is TGTGCCAGTAGTATAGATCGGGGAGAAGCTTTCTTT.

The gene calls are TRBV2 and TRBJ2-7; D possibly corresponds to TRBD2 (5 bases). Trimming took off 4 bases at V and 3 bases at J, with 16 bases between the two ends. Germline CDR1 SNHLY, CDR2 FYNNEI. The CDR3 runs to 15 residues. CDR3: CASSVDGISGYEQYF. The CDR3 DNA is TGTGCCAGCAGTGTGGACGGGATATCGGGCTACGAGCAGTACTTC.

This clone has a handful of counts. This chain links TRBV29-1 with TRBJ2-3; TRBD2 aligns across 11 bases. The CDR3 extends over 15 amino acids. Germline trimming cut 6 bases from V and 2 bases from J; bases unmatched to any gene: 7. Germline V gives CDR1 SQVTM, CDR2 ANQGSEA. The CDR3 region is CSVKRLAGFTDTQYF. The CDR3 bases are TGCAGCGTGAAAAGACTAGCGGGGTTCACAGATACGCAGTATTTT.

The chain carries TRBV29-1 and TRBJ2-6, with 7 bases matching TRBD1. Trimming cost V 3 bases and J 2 bases; bases outside gene matches: 10. The V gene's germline CDR1 is SQVTM and CDR2 ANQGSEA. This CDR3 region has 17 residues. The CDR3 is CSVDDRNRGTGANVLTF. The CDR3 coding sequence is TGCAGCGTTGATGACCGCAACAGGGGTACTGGGGCCAACGTCCTGACTTTC.

This sequence joins TRBV29-1 and TRBJ1-1; D not resolved. The CDR3 has 11 amino acids. Looked up from germline, CDR1 is SQVTM and CDR2 is ANQGSEA. Trimming stripped 3 bases from V and 0 bases from J, with 2 bases between. The CDR3 sequence is CSVDVNTEAFF. DNA of the CDR3: TGCAGCGTTGATGTGAACACTGAAGCTTTCTTT.

V gene TRBV6-5 combines with J gene TRBJ2-7; TRBD1 is a possible D gene (7 bases). The CDR3 covers 14 residues. In germline, CDR1 is MNHEY, CDR2 SVGAGI. Deletions cut 2 bases from V and 5 bases from J, with 13 bases between. The CDR3 loop reads CASSYQGGGNEQYF. CDR3 nucleotide sequence: TGTGCCAGCAGTTACCAAGGGGGCGGGAACGAGCAGTACTTC.

The CDR3 DNA reads as TGTGCCAGCAGGCCCGGCCAGGCCGGCCTAAACGCAGATACGCAGTATTTT. Translating gives CASRPGQAGLNADTQYF. This sequence joins TRBV7-2 and TRBJ2-3; no firm D call. From germline, CDR1 is SGHTA and CDR2 FQGNSA. The V and J ends lost 6 bases and 4 bases respectively, with 23 bases between them. This CDR3 contains 17 residues.

The chain combines TRBV5-4 with TRBJ2-1; tentatively, D is TRBD1 (5 bases). The CDR3 loop spans 17 amino acids. Germline V gene data show CDR1 as SGHNT and CDR2 as YYREEE (reference sequence). V dropped 4 bases and J dropped 1 base, with 18 bases sitting between them. CDR3 residues: CASSRPPGNRSYNEQFF. In nucleotides, the CDR3 is TGTGCCAGCAGCCGCCCCCCAGGGAATCGGTCCTACAATGAGCAGTTCTTC.

The genes are TRBV4-3 and TRBJ1-1, with unresolved D. V lost 1 base to trimming and J lost 0 bases, with 9 bases between them. Germline V CDR1 and CDR2: LGHNA, YSLEER. The CDR3 totals 15 residues. The DNA of the CDR3 is TGCGCCAGCAGCCAAGTTCTCGGGGTGAACACTGAAGCTTTCTTT. Its protein is CASSQVLGVNTEAFF.

This CDR3 is CASSQEGNGYTF. As DNA, the CDR3 is TGCGCCAGCAGCCAAGAAGGGAATGGCTACACCTTC. The gene calls are TRBV4-1 and TRBJ1-2; D gene ambiguous. Germline CDR1 MGHRA, CDR2 YSYEKL. The V gene lost 0 bases and the J gene lost 6 bases, with 5 bases spanning the gap. CDR3 length: 12 residues.